The 22 T cell receptor beta chains presented below share a single source sample, sequenced in a study of T cell responses to AZD1222 COVID-19 vaccine. Libraries were prepared by immunoSEQ multiplex PCR; TCRdb keeps only in-frame clonotypes and omits some of them. The sample contains tens of thousands of clones, over 75% of which appear only once. This specimen was peripheral blood, taken on day 0 of AZD1222 vaccination. The receptors stem from an adult in good health.

The chain links TRBV5-1 to TRBJ1-2; D perhaps matches TRBD1 (5 bases). CDR3 length: 15 amino acids. From germline, CDR1 is SGHRS and CDR2 YFSETQ. V was pared by 3 bases and J by 8 bases, with 20 bases between. The CDR3 DNA is TGCGCCAGCAGCTGGGGAAGTGGGACCCAGGGAGGCTACACCTTC. It codes for CASSWGSGTQGGYTF.

The chain links TRBV2 to TRBJ2-3; D might be TRBD2 (6 bases). Germline V CDR1 and CDR2: SNHLY, FYNNEI. Trimming cost V 7 bases and J 2 bases, with 10 bases left between them. The CDR3 extends over 13 amino acids. The CDR3 DNA is TGTGCCAGCATGGGGGGACCCACAGATACGCAGTATTTT. Amino acid sequence: CASMGGPTDTQYF.

This chain links TRBV5-1 with TRBJ2-3; TRBD1 is a possible D gene (6 bases). V was cut by 0 bases and J by 2 bases, with 13 bases left in between. There are 16 residues in the CDR3. Germline lookup yields CDR1 SGHRS and CDR2 YFSETQ. The CDR3 protein is CASSLDPGHNTDTQYF. The CDR3 DNA reads as TGCGCCAGCAGCTTGGACCCGGGACACAACACAGATACGCAGTATTTT.

This clone was detected a few times. The rearrangement uses TRBV5-4 and TRBJ1-4; D unresolved. CDR3 length: 13 amino acids. Trimming pared 5 bases from V and 5 bases from J, leaving 10 bases between. Germline lookup yields CDR1 SGHNT and CDR2 YYREEE (reference sequence). CDR3 loop: CASSGPDNEKLFF. DNA of the CDR3: TGTGCCAGCAGTGGGCCGGACAATGAAAAACTGTTTTTT.

The rearrangement links TRBV7-3 to TRBJ1-2, with a weak D call TRBD1 (6 bases). CDR3 length: 13 residues. The V end was cut by 5 bases, the J end by 7 bases, with 14 bases between. The germline gives CDR1 SGHTA, CDR2 FQGTGA. The CDR3 spells CASSLGQLVGYTF. The CDR3 nucleotides read TGTGCCAGCAGCCTCGGACAGCTCGTTGGCTACACCTTC.

The chain carries TRBV5-4 and TRBJ2-7; 8 bases map to TRBD1. Germline-derived CDR1 and CDR2 are SGHNT and YYREEE (reference sequence). V shed 4 bases, J shed 5 bases, and the junction held 8 bases outside the gene matches. This CDR3 region has 14 residues. CDR3 DNA sequence: TGTGCCAGCAGCCAAAGGACAGGGCAGCACGAGCAGTACTTC. Encoded protein: CASSQRTGQHEQYF.

The rearrangement links TRBV28 to TRBJ2-7; 10 bases are a match to TRBD1. Germline V gene sequence: CDR1 MDHEN, CDR2 SYDVKM. CDR3 length equals 18 residues. Trimming took 5 bases from V and 1 from J; bases not matched to a gene: 14. Written as DNA, the CDR3 is TGTGCCAGCAGTACCGGGACAGGGGTTTTGGGTCCATCCTACGAGCAGTACTTC. It encodes CASSTGTGVLGPSYEQYF.

V gene TRBV27 combines with J gene TRBJ2-1; no clear D. V was shortened by 6 bases and J by 4 bases, with 10 bases between the two germline ends. Per the germline V gene, CDR1 is MNHEY and CDR2 is SMNVEV (reference sequence). This CDR3 is 13 amino acids long. The CDR3 nucleotides are TGTGCCAGCAGGCGGAGTTTATACAATGAGCAGTTCTTC. It yields the protein CASRRSLYNEQFF.

V gene TRBV19 combines with J gene TRBJ2-1; tentative D call: TRBD1 (7 bases). The CDR3 covers 15 residues. Per the germline V gene, CDR1 is LNHDA and CDR2 is SQIVND (reference sequence). Trimming cost V 7 bases and J 6 bases, with 19 bases left between them. The CDR3 loop is CASTKRQGLANEQFF. The CDR3 nucleotides are TGTGCCAGTACCAAGCGACAGGGACTGGCCAATGAGCAGTTCTTC. The full variable domain, rest sourced from reference TRBV19 and TRBJ2-1, is DGGITQSPKYLFRKEGQNVTLSCEQNLNHDAMYWYRQDPGQGLRLIYYSQIVNDFQKGDIAEGYSVSREKKESFPLTVTSAQKNPTAFYLCASTKRQGLANEQFFGPGTRLTVL.

CDR3 sequence reads: CASSPDRSYGYTF. The CDR3 region has the DNA TGTGCCAGCAGCCCGGACAGGAGCTATGGCTACACCTTC. The chain uses TRBV7-9 and TRBJ1-2, with TRBD1 matching over 7 bases. The CDR3 runs to 13 residues. V trimming: 5 bases; J trimming: 4 bases; junction bases outside the gene matches: 4. Per germline, CDR1 SEHNR and CDR2 FQNEAQ (reference sequence).

The V call is TRBV3-1 (or the pseudogene TRBV3-2), the J call TRBJ2-7, with D unresolved. This CDR3 spans 15 amino acids. The V end lost 1 base, the J end lost 2 bases, and 12 bases lay between the germline ends. CDR1 is LGHDT and CDR2 is YNNKEL in the germline V gene (reference sequence). CDR3 bases: TGTGCCAGCAGCCAAGGGAATCCTCTTCCCTACGAGCAGTACTTC. Translating gives CASSQGNPLPYEQYF.

A single count supports this clone. The V call is TRBV2, the J call TRBJ2-2, with TRBD1 matching 8 bases. V trimming: 8 bases; J trimming: 4 bases; junction bases outside the gene matches: 6. CDR1 and CDR2 (germline): SNHLY, FYNNEI. There are 14 residues in the CDR3. DNA for the CDR3: TGTGCCAGCCGACCAGGGGGCCCCACCGGGGAGCTGTTTTTT. This sequence encodes CASRPGGPTGELFF.

V is TRBV18 and J is TRBJ2-3, with D tentatively TRBD1 (8 bases). CDR1 KGHSH and CDR2 LQKENI come from the germline V gene. V was trimmed by 4 bases and J by 3 bases, leaving 20 bases between them. This CDR3 has 17 residues. The CDR3 is CASSRPTGGVFTDTQYF. Written as DNA, the CDR3 is TGTGCCAGCTCACGCCCTACAGGGGGGGTATTTACAGATACGCAGTATTTT.

This clone has only a few counts. V is TRBV7-2 and J is TRBJ1-3; the D gene is possibly TRBD1 (5 bases). CDR3 length: 16 residues. The germline gives CDR1 SGHTA, CDR2 FQGNSA. V was trimmed by 5 bases and J by 0 bases, leaving 14 bases between them. The CDR3 coding sequence is TGTGCCAGCAGCCCGCCCCGACAGATCTCTGGAAACACCATATATTTT. Its translation: CASSPPRQISGNTIYF.

Here the CDR3 DNA reads TGTGCCAGCTCAGGAGAGGGTCTTGAAGCTTTCTTT. Its protein is CASSGEGLEAFF. The rearrangement uses TRBV18 and TRBJ1-1; D ambiguous. CDR3 length: 12 residues. The ends were cut back, 5 bases at V and 7 bases at J, with 11 bases in the middle. Germline CDR1 and CDR2: KGHSH and LQKENI.

In its sample, this clone was seen once. The V and J genes are TRBV9 and TRBJ2-3; no clear D. V was shortened by 3 bases and J by 0 bases, with 11 bases between the two germline ends. Germline V gives CDR1 SGDLS, CDR2 YYNGEE. The CDR3 covers 15 residues. The CDR3 region has the DNA TGTGCCAGCAGCGGGGTCTCAATAAGCACAGATACGCAGTATTTT. Translation gives CASSGVSISTDTQYF.

The rearrangement uses TRBV6-4 and TRBJ1-6; 10 bases are a match to TRBD1. Trimming removed 5 bases from V and 7 bases from J; junction bases left unmatched: 2. Looked up from germline, CDR1 is MRHNA and CDR2 is SNTAGT. This CDR3 comprises 14 residues. This chain's CDR3 is CASSPGQGNSPLHF. In DNA form, the CDR3 reads TGTGCCAGCAGTCCGGGACAGGGGAATTCACCCCTCCACTTT.

The gene calls are TRBV28 and TRBJ1-5; D is undetermined. The V gene lost 3 bases and the J gene lost 5 bases, with 11 bases spanning the gap. The germline V gene encodes CDR1 MDHEN and CDR2 SYDVKM. There are 14 residues in the CDR3. The CDR3 protein is CASSLPGSYQPQHF. Written as DNA, the CDR3 is TGTGCCAGCAGTTTGCCTGGTTCCTATCAGCCCCAGCATTTT.

As for this clone: An end of the junction differs from the germline gene, which may be a read error. V gene TRBV30 combines with J gene TRBJ1-1; TRBD1 aligns across 8 bases. The CDR3 consists of 14 residues. The germline V gene encodes CDR1 GTSNPN and CDR2 SVGIG (reference sequence). The CDR3 region is CAWHNDRGDTEAFF. For the CDR3, the DNA is TGTGCCTGGCACAACGACAGGGGCGACACTGAAGCCTTCTTT.

The rearrangement links TRBV29-1 to TRBJ2-7, with D unclear. The CDR3 totals 11 residues. The germline V and J ends were trimmed by 8 bases and 3 bases, with 11 bases remaining between them. In germline, CDR1 is SQVTM, CDR2 ANQGSEA. The CDR3 DNA follows: TGCAGCTCCAAGATGGGCTACGAGCAGTACTTC. Translating gives CSSKMGYEQYF.

The V and J genes are TRBV18 and TRBJ1-1; possible D gene TRBD1, 5 bases. The ends were cut back, 5 bases at V and 6 bases at J, with 16 bases in the middle. Germline lookup yields CDR1 KGHSH and CDR2 LQKENI. CDR3 length equals 14 residues. CDR3 protein: CASSTGAFKPEAFF. In nucleotides, the CDR3 is TGTGCCAGCTCAACCGGGGCTTTCAAGCCTGAAGCTTTCTTT. The whole variable domain, filled in from reference TRBV18 and TRBJ1-1, reads NAGVMQNPRHLVRRRGQEARLRCSPMKGHSHVYWYRQLPEEGLKFMVYLQKENIIDESGMPKERFSAEFPKEGPSILRIQQVVRGDSAAYFCASSTGAFKPEAFFGQGTRLTVV.

The chain carries TRBV30 and TRBJ2-2, with a possible D match to TRBD2 (5 bases). V was trimmed by 2 bases and J by 0 bases, leaving 10 bases between them. Germline V lookup: CDR1 GTSNPN, CDR2 SVGIG (reference sequence). The CDR3 has 15 amino acids. CDR3 region: CAWSLSAANTGELFF. CDR3 coding DNA: TGTGCCTGGAGTTTATCAGCGGCGAACACCGGGGAGCTGTTTTTT.